These T cell receptor beta chains were read from a single sample in a study of cytomegalovirus exposure and HLA in healthy donors. This table comes from immunoSEQ multiplex PCR, and its TCRdb copy is limited to in-frame clones, with some not included. The sample has approximately 99,000 clones, approximately 85% seen once. Material for sequencing was PBMCs. These receptors all come from a woman younger than 30 in good health and CMV-seronegative. Both conserved end residues are part of each CDR3. A D gene is named only where the DNA matches it firmly. Rows may omit the clone size; those that give it use once, few, many or a size class.

j_call clone_size v_call d_call cdr3_aa cdr3_nt
TRBJ1-2 NA TRBV7-9 TRBD1 CASSPGGVVHYTF TGTGCCAGCAGCCCAGGGGGCGTAGTACACTACACCTTC
TRBJ2-1 few TRBV4-1 NA CASSQDPGRRDEQFF TGCGCCAGCAGCCAAGATCCAGGGAGGAGAGATGAGCAGTTCTTC
TRBJ2-7 once TRBV30 TRBD2 CAWSTPLAGAYEQYF TGTGCCTGGAGTACTCCACTAGCGGGGGCCTACGAGCAGTACTTC
TRBJ2-5 NA TRBV6-1 TRBD1 CASRQGLAETQYF TGTGCCAGTCGACAGGGATTGGCAGAGACCCAGTACTTC
TRBJ2-7 NA TRBV27 TRBD1 CASSSLGDRKSYEQYF TGTGCCAGCAGTTCGCTAGGGGACAGAAAATCCTACGAGCAGTACTTC
TRBJ1-3 NA TRBV6-5 TRBD1 CASSPTGGIGNTIYF TGTGCCAGCAGTCCGACAGGGGGTATTGGAAACACCATATATTTT
TRBJ1-2 NA TRBV2 NA CASSEGWGLGYGYTF TGTGCCAGCAGTGAGGGTTGGGGGCTCGGCTATGGCTACACCTTC
TRBJ1-1 NA TRBV27 NA CASSSGPEGAFF TGTGCCAGCAGTTCAGGGCCCGAAGGAGCTTTCTTT
TRBJ1-1 NA TRBV13 NA CASSERLVNTEAFF TGTGCCAGCAGCGAGCGACTGGTAAACACTGAAGCTTTCTTT
TRBJ2-3 once TRBV20-1 NA CSASKTDTQYF TGCAGTGCTAGCAAAACAGATACGCAGTATTTT
TRBJ1-2 NA TRBV7-9 NA CASRSAGTNYGYTF TGTGCCAGCAGGTCAGCGGGGACTAACTATGGCTACACCTTC
TRBJ2-1 NA TRBV13 TRBD2 CASSFGTSGGAFNEQFF TGTGCCAGCAGCTTCGGGACTAGCGGGGGGGCCTTTAATGAGCAGTTCTTC
TRBJ1-5 NA TRBV28 NA CASSLYSNQPQHF TGTGCCAGCAGCCTTTATAGCAATCAGCCCCAGCATTTT
TRBJ1-6 few TRBV27 TRBD1 CASSGGPNSPLHF TGTGCCAGTTCAGGGGGACCCAATTCACCCCTCCACTTT
TRBJ1-1 NA TRBV2 NA CASSGDTEAFF TGTGCCAGCAGTGGAGACACTGAAGCTTTCTTT
TRBJ1-1 NA TRBV5-1 TRBD1 CASSPEGAFTEAFF TGCGCCAGCAGCCCCGAGGGGGCATTTACTGAAGCTTTCTTT
TRBJ2-3 NA TRBV2 NA CASRRTSSTDTQYF TGTGCCAGCAGGCGAACTTCTAGCACAGATACGCAGTATTTT